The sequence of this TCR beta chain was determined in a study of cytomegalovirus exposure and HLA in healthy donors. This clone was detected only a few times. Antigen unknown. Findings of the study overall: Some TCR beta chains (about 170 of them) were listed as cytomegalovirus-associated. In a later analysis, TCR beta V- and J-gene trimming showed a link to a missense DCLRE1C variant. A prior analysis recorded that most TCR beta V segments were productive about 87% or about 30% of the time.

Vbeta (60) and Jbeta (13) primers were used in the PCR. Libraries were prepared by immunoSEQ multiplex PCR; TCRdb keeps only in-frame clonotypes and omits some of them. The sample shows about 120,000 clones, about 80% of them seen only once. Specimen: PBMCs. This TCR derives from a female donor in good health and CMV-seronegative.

For the CDR3, the DNA is TGTGCCAGCAGCTTTTGGGAGGGGACCTATGGCTACACCTTC. It specifies CASSFWEGTYGYTF. This chain connects TRBV5-6 to TRBJ1-2; maybe TRBD1 (5 bases). The CDR3 runs to 14 residues. Deletions cut 2 bases from V and 4 bases from J, with 12 bases between. Germline assignment: CDR1 SGHDT and CDR2 YYEEEE.